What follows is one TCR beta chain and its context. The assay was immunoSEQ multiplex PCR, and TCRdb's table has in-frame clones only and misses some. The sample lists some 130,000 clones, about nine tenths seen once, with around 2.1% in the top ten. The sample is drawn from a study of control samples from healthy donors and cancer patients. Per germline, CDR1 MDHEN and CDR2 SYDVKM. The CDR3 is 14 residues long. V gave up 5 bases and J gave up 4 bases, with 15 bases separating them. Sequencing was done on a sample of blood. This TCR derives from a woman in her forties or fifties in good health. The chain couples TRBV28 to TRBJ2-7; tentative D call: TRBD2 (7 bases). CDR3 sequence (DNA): TGTGCCAGCAGTCTTGGGGGGGCACGGTACGAGCAGTACTTC. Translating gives CASSLGGARYEQYF.